A selection of T cell receptor beta chains follows, all from one sample in a study of OX40 agonist ivuxolimab in advanced cancers. The table came from immunoSEQ multiplex PCR; TCRdb's copy has only in-frame clones and leaves some out. The sample shows some 10,000 clones, 75% to 90% of them seen only once. The source material was CD4+ or CD8+ T cells sorted from blood, sampled in a trial of the OX40 agonist ivuxolimab. The receptors stem from an adult with an advanced solid tumor such as melanoma, head and neck, liver or kidney cancer. Both conserved end residues are part of each CDR3. A D gene is named only where the DNA matches it firmly. Clone sizes are given selectively: once, few, many, or a class where the clone is expanded.

v_call	clone_size	d_call	j_call	cdr3_nt	cdr3_aa
TRBV29-1	.	TRBD1	TRBJ1-5	TGCAGCGTAAAAGGACAGGGAGATCAGCCCCAGCATTTT	CSVKGQGDQPQHF
TRBV7-7	.	.	TRBJ2-1	TGTGCTAGCAGCTTAATTCCGGGGGGCGGCAATGAGCAGTTCTTC	CASSLIPGGGNEQFF
TRBV27	.	.	TRBJ1-4	TGTGCCAGCAGTTTATCAGGAACACTCGTAGGAAAACTGTTTTTT	CASSLSGTLVGKLFF
TRBV7-3	.	.	TRBJ2-6	TGTGCCAGCAGCTTAACTGGCACCCAGAGCTCTGGGGCCAACGTCCTGACTTTC	CASSLTGTQSSGANVLTF
TRBV7-9	.	.	TRBJ2-1	TGTGCCAGCGGGATGAGCTCCTACAATGAGCAGTTCTTC	CASGMSSYNEQFF
TRBV5-1	.	.	TRBJ2-7	TGCGCCAGCAGCTGGGACGGCTCCTACGAGCAGTACTTC	CASSWDGSYEQYF
TRBV5-4	.	TRBD2	TRBJ2-2	TGTGCCAGCAGTCTCGGACTAGCGGGGGGAAACACCGGGGAGCTGTTTTTT	CASSLGLAGGNTGELFF
TRBV9	.	TRBD1	TRBJ2-7	TGTGCCAGCAGCCCCTCCGACAGGGCCCACGAGCAGTACTTC	CASSPSDRAHEQYF
TRBV6-5	.	TRBD1	TRBJ1-1	TGTGCCACGACCGGACAGGGAGAAGCTTTCTTT	CATTGQGEAFF
TRBV19	.	.	TRBJ1-5	TGTGCCAGTAGTATAGTCAGGGGCAGCCAGCCCCAGCATTTT	CASSIVRGSQPQHF
TRBV7-8	.	TRBD1	TRBJ2-2	TGTGCCAGCAGCTCATCCGGGACAGGGGACACCGGGGAGCTGTTTTTT	CASSSSGTGDTGELFF
TRBV27	.	.	TRBJ2-3	TGTGCCAGCAGTCCCGGCGCCGGGTCCACAGATACGCAGTATTTT	CASSPGAGSTDTQYF
TRBV2	.	.	TRBJ2-7	TGTGCCAGCAGTGAGTGGGACACAGACTACGAGCAGTACTTC	CASSEWDTDYEQYF
TRBV5-4	.	.	TRBJ1-2	TGTGCCAGCAGAGGACAGAACTATGGCTACACCTTC	CASRGQNYGYTF
TRBV4-2	.	.	TRBJ2-7	TGTGCCAGCAGCCAAGAAGAAGGCTGGGAGCAGTACTTC	CASSQEEGWEQYF
TRBV13	few	.	TRBJ2-3	TGTGCCAGCAGCTTTGGCACAGATACGCAGTATTTT	CASSFGTDTQYF
TRBV7-6	.	.	TRBJ2-1	TGTGCCAGCAGCTTAGTCACGGATGTGCAGTTCTTC	CASSLVTDVQFF
TRBV7-9	.	TRBD2	TRBJ2-1	TGTGCCAGCAGCACAGAGACTAGCGGGAAGGAGCGGTCCTACAATGAGCAGTTCTTC	CASSTETSGKERSYNEQFF
TRBV5-5	.	.	TRBJ1-5	TGTGCCAGCAGCTTGGCACCGTTCTATCAGCCCCAGCATTTT	CASSLAPFYQPQHF
TRBV6-6	medium-sized	TRBD1	TRBJ2-2	TGTGCCAGCAGCCCCGGGACAGTCGACACCGGGGAGCTGTTTTTT	CASSPGTVDTGELFF
TRBV25-1	.	.	TRBJ1-5	TGTGCCAGCAGTGGGAAATCTACCACAGGAGCTATCCAGCCCCAGCATTTT	CASSGKSTTGAIQPQHF
TRBV7-2	.	.	TRBJ1-1	TGTGCCAGCAGCATGGACTTCTTCGGCTCTGAAGCTTTCTTT	CASSMDFFGSEAFF
TRBV30	medium-sized	.	TRBJ2-7	TGTGCCTGGAACCCCTTGACAGGCATCTCCTACGAGCAGTACTTC	CAWNPLTGISYEQYF
TRBV19	.	TRBD1	TRBJ2-7	TGTGCCAGTAGCGCGGGACAGGGGGGCTACGAGCAGTACTTC	CASSAGQGGYEQYF
TRBV4-1	.	.	TRBJ2-1	TGCGCCAGCAGCCAAGTAGTAGTGGCGGCCAATGAGCAGTTCTTC	CASSQVVVAANEQFF
TRBV4-1	.	.	TRBJ2-1	TGCGCCAGCAGCCAACCTCGAGAGGGTGTCTTTTCCAATGAGCAGTTCTTC	CASSQPREGVFSNEQFF
TRBV4-1	.	TRBD2	TRBJ2-5	TGCGCCAGCAGCCGGACCACTAGCGGGGGGGATGAAGAGACCCAGTACTTC	CASSRTTSGGDEETQYF
TRBV9	.	.	TRBJ2-5	TGTGCCAGCAGCGTTGAGACGGTGCAGGGAGAGACCCAGTACTTC	CASSVETVQGETQYF
TRBV15	.	.	TRBJ1-2	TGTGCCACCAGCAGCGAGGGGGGTCGTGGCTATGGCTACACCTTC	CATSSEGGRGYGYTF
TRBV6-5	once	.	TRBJ1-1	TGTGCCAGCAGTCGCTCGATAGGGGGTGAAGCTTTCTTT	CASSRSIGGEAFF
TRBV5-1	.	.	TRBJ1-5	TGCGCCAGCAGCCCCAGCTGGGGGGGCGATCAGCCCCAGCATTTT	CASSPSWGGDQPQHF
TRBV6-1	once	.	TRBJ1-3	TGTGCCAGCAGTGAAGCAGAGGGGGCTGGAAACACCATATATTTT	CASSEAEGAGNTIYF
TRBV29-1	few	TRBD2	TRBJ2-4	TGCAGCGTTGAAGATCCTAGCGGAGACCTAAACATTCAGTACTTC	CSVEDPSGDLNIQYF
TRBV5-1	large	.	TRBJ2-7	TGCGCCAGCAGCTTTAGGTACCCTTCCTACGAGCAGTACTTC	CASSFRYPSYEQYF
TRBV9	few	.	TRBJ2-7	TGTGCCAGCAGCGTAGCGTATCGCGGCTACGAGCAGTACTTC	CASSVAYRGYEQYF
TRBV27	.	.	TRBJ2-3	TGTGCCAGCAGCCCCTACGGAGCAGATACGCAGTATTTT	CASSPYGADTQYF
TRBV6-5	.	.	TRBJ2-1	TGTGCCAGCAGCAAGCCTGGAGTCTCCTACAATGAGCAGTTCTTC	CASSKPGVSYNEQFF
TRBV6-4	.	.	TRBJ2-3	TGTGCCAGCAGTCCTACTTCCAGCACAGATACGCAGTATTTT	CASSPTSSTDTQYF
TRBV11-2	.	.	TRBJ2-7	TGTGCCAGCAGCTTAGGGCTGAGGGAGGAATCCTACGAGCAGTACTTC	CASSLGLREESYEQYF
TRBV7-6	.	.	TRBJ2-5	TGTGCCAGCAGCTTTGGGTACCAAGAGACCCAGTACTTC	CASSFGYQETQYF
TRBV5-1	.	TRBD1	TRBJ2-6	TGCGCCAGCAGCGGGACAGGGGTTGGGGCCAACGTCCTGACTTTC	CASSGTGVGANVLTF
TRBV6-1	.	.	TRBJ2-5	TGTGCCAGCAGTGAAGTGTATTACCGTGACGAGGAGACCCAGTACTTC	CASSEVYYRDEETQYF
TRBV27	.	.	TRBJ1-5	TGTGCCAGCAGTTTATCCGGGGGCCATCAGCCCCAGCATTTT	CASSLSGGHQPQHF
TRBV7-9	.	TRBD1	TRBJ1-4	TGTGCCAGCAACTTATGGGACAGTGACAATGAAAAACTGTTTTTT	CASNLWDSDNEKLFF
TRBV27	.	.	TRBJ2-3	TGTGCCAGCAGTTTACTAGCGAACACAGATACGCAGTATTTT	CASSLLANTDTQYF
TRBV5-6	.	.	TRBJ2-1	TGTGCCAGCAGCTTCCAAGGCTGGGAGCAGTTCTTC	CASSFQGWEQFF
TRBV27	.	TRBD1	TRBJ1-2	TGTGCCAGCCGAAACGGACAGGGAGTGGATGGCTACACCTTC	CASRNGQGVDGYTF
TRBV15	.	.	TRBJ1-2	TGTGCCACCGAGGCCGCGACCTCTGATGGCTACACCTTC	CATEAATSDGYTF
TRBV14	.	.	TRBJ2-7	TGTGCCAGCAGCCCGACGATGTCCTACGAGCAGTACTTC	CASSPTMSYEQYF
TRBV27	.	.	TRBJ1-5	TGTGCCAGCAGTTTTGGCAATATGGGTCAGCCCCAGCATTTT	CASSFGNMGQPQHF
TRBV19	.	.	TRBJ1-5	TGTGCCAGTAGTGAGATTCGGGACCTTAGCAATCAGCCCCAGCATTTT	CASSEIRDLSNQPQHF
TRBV2	.	.	TRBJ2-3	TGTGCCAGCAGTGCCCTACGCACAGATACGCAGTATTTT	CASSALRTDTQYF
TRBV7-2	.	.	TRBJ2-1	TGTGCCAGCAGCTTATTGGGAACCAATGAGCAGTTCTTC	CASSLLGTNEQFF
TRBV6-6	.	TRBD1	TRBJ1-2	TGTGCCAGCAGTTACGCCACAGGGGGTTATGGCTACACCTTC	CASSYATGGYGYTF
TRBV9	.	TRBD2	TRBJ2-1	TGTGCCAGCAGTACCCGAGAACTAGCGGGGGGGCATGAGCAGTTCTTC	CASSTRELAGGHEQFF
TRBV19	.	.	TRBJ1-1	TGTGCCAGTAGTGTTGACGGGGTAACGGCTGAAGCTTTCTTT	CASSVDGVTAEAFF
TRBV19	.	TRBD1	TRBJ2-3	TGTGCCAGTAGTTCGGACAGGTTTGGAGATACGCAGTATTTT	CASSSDRFGDTQYF
TRBV5-1	.	.	TRBJ2-1	TGCGCCAGCAGCCCGCCTGGGGGGGCAGGGGAGCAGTTCTTC	CASSPPGGAGEQFF
TRBV12-5	.	TRBD2	TRBJ2-3	TGTGCTAGTGCTTATAGCGGGAGCGACACAGATACGCAGTATTTT	CASAYSGSDTDTQYF